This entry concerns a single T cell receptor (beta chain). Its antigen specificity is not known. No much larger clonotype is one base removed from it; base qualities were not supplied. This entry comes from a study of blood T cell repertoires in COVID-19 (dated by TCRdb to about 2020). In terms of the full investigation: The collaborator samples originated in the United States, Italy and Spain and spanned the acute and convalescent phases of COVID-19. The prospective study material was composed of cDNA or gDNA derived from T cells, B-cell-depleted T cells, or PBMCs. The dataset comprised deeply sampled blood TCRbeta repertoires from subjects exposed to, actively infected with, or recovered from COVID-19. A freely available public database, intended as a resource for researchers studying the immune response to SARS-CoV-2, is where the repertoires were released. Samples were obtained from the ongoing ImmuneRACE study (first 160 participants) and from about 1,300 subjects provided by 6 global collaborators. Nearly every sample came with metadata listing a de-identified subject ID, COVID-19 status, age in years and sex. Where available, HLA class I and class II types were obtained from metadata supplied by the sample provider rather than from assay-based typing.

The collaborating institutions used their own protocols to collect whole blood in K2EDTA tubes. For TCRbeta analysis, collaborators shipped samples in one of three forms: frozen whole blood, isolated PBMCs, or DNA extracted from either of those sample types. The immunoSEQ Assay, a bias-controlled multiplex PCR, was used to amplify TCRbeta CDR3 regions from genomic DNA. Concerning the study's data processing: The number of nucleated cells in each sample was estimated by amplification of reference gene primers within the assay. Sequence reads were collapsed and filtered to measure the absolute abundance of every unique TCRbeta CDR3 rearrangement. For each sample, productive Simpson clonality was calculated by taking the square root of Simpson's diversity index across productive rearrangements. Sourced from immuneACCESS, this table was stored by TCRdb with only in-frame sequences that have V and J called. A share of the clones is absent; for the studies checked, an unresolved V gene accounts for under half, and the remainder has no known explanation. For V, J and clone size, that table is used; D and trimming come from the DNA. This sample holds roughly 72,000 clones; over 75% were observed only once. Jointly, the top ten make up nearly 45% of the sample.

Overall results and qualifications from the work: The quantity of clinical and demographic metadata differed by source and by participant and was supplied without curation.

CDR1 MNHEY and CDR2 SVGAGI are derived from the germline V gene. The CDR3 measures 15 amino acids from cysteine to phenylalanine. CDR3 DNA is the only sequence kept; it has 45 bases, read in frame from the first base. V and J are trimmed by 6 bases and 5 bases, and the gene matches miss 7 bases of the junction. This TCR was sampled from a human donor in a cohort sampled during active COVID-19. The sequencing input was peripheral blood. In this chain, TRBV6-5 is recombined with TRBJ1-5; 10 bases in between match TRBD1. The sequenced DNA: TGTGCCAGCAGGGCCACCGGGACAGGGGATCAGCCCCAGCATTTT. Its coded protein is CASRATGTGDQPQHF.